This T cell receptor beta chain was sequenced for a study of T cells after yellow fever vaccination. Study-wide background: SMART-Seq v4 Ultra Low Input handled preparation of low-cell-number fractions.

Study-level findings and limits: Some clonotypes were seen in both the CD4 and the CD8 compartments. These made up a small share and likely arose from convergent recombination. Post-booster reappearance was seen for most primary-vaccination clones (nearly 97% CD4, around 89% CD8).

The V end was cut by 1 base, the J end by 4 bases, with 11 bases between. Germline V gene sequence: CDR1 SGHDT, CDR2 YYEEEE. The CDR3 loop spans 14 amino acids. Template switching by 5'RACE produced TCR cDNA, adding a universal primer site and UMIs. In TCRdb, the 5' RACE reads were re-called with MiXCR into one record per CDR3 protein. The sample holds about 120,000 distinct CDR3 sequences; approximately 8.4% are singletons and the top ten take 30% to 50%. Notes on this clonotype: Its specificity is unknown.

The rearrangement uses TRBV5-6 and TRBJ1-1; a possible D gene is TRBD1 (5 bases). The material sequenced was CD8+ T cells sorted from PBMCs, taken on the day of the yellow fever booster vaccination. The TCR comes from a man between 18 and 35 years old who received the YFV17D yellow fever vaccine. CDR3 sequence: CASSLRGAGTEAFF. CDR3 DNA: TGTGCCAGCAGCTTGCGAGGGGCTGGCACTGAAGCTTTCTTT.